This T cell receptor beta chain appears in the sequencing data of a study of shared clonotypes between healthy human individuals. Study summary: Each donor's CD4 naive and CD4 memory cells filled three plates apiece, CD8 naive two, and CD8 memory one. Whole-study findings and limits: An effect of sequencing depth on clonotype sharing among donors was expected.

TCRdb's copy holds only in-frame clones and misses some; the assay was immunoSEQ multiplex PCR. The sample contains about 600,000 clones, roughly 97% of which appear only once. This clone was seen only once. Its antigen is currently unknown. The material sequenced was naive CD4+ T cells sorted from blood. Described subset: CD45RA+ positively selected. The receptor was isolated from a woman aged 25 to 39 in good health.

CDR3 nucleotide sequence: TGTGCCAGCAGCCCAGGTCCTGCCAGGCCCAATCAGCCCCAGCATTTT. Translation: CASSPGPARPNQPQHF. This chain links TRBV5-8 with TRBJ1-5; D is ambiguous. This CDR3 spans 16 amino acids. The V end was cut by 4 bases, the J end by 3 bases, with 17 bases between. Germline V lookup: CDR1 SGHTS, CDR2 YDEGEE.